This T cell receptor (beta chain) was recorded in a study of CD8+ T cells in alopecia areata. Study background: Tofacitinib therapy lasting 6 to 18 months was followed by 6 months off drug.

Lesional scalp punch biopsies and peripheral blood were collected from alopecia areata patients. RNA was isolated and reverse transcribed to cDNA, the sequencing template. Sequencing was performed with immunoSEQ multiplex PCR; in TCRdb, only in-frame clones are kept and a portion is missing. This table has roughly 150,000 clones, less than 65% appearing once. Germline trimming cut 5 bases from V and 6 bases from J; bases unmatched to any gene: 10. Looked up from germline, CDR1 is SGHNT and CDR2 is YENEEA. The CDR3 totals 15 residues. Findings and caveats of the study: Sharing of TCR sequences between patients (possibly for HLA-related reasons) was less clear than in mice.

This clone has only one observation. The antigen is undetermined. This chain uses TRBV11-3 with TRBJ2-3, with TRBD2 identical over 8 bases. The receptor was isolated from a human donor with alopecia areata. The sequences come from CD8+ T cells sorted from blood, collected at week 0. The CDR3 bases are TGTGCCAGCAGCCCCCGGGGGGGCCCAGCGGATACGCAGTATTTT. Its translation is CASSPRGGPADTQYF.